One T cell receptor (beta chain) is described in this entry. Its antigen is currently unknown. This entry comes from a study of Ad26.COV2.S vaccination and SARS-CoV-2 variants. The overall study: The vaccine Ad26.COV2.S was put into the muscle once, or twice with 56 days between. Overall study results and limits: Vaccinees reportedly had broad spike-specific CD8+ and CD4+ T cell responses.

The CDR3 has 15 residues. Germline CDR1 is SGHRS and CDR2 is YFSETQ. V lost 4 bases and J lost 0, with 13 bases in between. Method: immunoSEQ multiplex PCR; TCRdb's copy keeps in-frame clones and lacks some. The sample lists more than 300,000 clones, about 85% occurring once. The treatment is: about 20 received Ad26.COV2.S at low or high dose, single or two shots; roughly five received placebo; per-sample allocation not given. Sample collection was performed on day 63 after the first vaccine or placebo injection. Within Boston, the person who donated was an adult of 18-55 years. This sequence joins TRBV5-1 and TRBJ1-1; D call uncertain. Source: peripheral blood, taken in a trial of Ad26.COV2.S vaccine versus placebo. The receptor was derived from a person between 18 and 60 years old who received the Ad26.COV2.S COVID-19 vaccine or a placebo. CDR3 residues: CASSPKKTVNTEAFF. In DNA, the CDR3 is TGCGCCAGCAGCCCTAAGAAAACGGTGAACACTGAAGCTTTCTTT. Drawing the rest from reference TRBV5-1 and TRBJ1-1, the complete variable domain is KAGVTQTPRYLIKTRGQQVTLSCSPISGHRSVSWYQQTPGQGLQFLFEYFSETQRNKGNFPGRFSGRQFSNSRSEMNVSTLELGDSALYLCASSPKKTVNTEAFFGQGTRLTVV.